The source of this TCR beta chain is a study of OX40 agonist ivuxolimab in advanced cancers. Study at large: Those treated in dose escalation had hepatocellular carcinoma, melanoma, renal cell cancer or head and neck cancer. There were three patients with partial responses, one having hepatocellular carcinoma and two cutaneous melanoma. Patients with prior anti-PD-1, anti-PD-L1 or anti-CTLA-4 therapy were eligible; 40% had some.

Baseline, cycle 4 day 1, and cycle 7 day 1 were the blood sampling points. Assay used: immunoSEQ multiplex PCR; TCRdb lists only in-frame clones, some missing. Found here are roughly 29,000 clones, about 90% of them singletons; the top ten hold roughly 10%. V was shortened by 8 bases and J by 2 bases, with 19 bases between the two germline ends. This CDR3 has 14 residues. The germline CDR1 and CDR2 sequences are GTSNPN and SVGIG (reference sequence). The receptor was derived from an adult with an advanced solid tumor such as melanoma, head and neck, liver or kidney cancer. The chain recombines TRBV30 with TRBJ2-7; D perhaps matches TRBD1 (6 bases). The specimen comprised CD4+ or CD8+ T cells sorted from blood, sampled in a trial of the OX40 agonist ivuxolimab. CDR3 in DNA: TGTGCCCTTAGTACGTCAGGGGAAACCTACGAGCAGTACTTC. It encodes CALSTSGETYEQYF.